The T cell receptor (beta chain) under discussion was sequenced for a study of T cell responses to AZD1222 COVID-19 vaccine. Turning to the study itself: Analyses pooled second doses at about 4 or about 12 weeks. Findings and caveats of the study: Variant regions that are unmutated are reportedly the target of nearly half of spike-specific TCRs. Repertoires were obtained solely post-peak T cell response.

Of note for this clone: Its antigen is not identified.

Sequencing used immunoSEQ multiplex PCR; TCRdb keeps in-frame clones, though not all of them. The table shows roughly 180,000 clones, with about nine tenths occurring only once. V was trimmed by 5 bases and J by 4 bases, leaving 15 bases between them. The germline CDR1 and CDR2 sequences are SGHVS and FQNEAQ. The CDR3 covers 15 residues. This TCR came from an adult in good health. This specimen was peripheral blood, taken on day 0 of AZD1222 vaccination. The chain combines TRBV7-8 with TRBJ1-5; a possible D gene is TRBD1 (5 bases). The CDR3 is CASSPQGKLNQPQHF. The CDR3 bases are TGTGCCAGCAGCCCCCAGGGTAAATTGAATCAGCCCCAGCATTTT.